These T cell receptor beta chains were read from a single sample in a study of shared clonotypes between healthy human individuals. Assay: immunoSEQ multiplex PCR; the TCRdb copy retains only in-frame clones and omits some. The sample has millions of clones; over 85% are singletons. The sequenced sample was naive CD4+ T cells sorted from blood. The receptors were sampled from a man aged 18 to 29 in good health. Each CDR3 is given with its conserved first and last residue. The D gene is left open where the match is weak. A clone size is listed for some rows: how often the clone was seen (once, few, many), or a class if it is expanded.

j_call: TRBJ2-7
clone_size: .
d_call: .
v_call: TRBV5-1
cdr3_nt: TGCGCCAGCAGCTTGCAACTACCTCCCGGCGAGCAGTACTTC
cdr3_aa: CASSLQLPPGEQYF

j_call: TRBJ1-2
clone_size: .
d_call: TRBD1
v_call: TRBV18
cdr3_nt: TGTGCCAGCTCACCAAACGTCGGCAGGGGGCTTGGTAACTATGGCTACACCTTC
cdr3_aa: CASSPNVGRGLGNYGYTF

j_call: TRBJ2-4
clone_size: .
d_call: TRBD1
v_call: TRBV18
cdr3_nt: TGTGCCAGCTCACCGGGACAGGAGAAAAACATTCAGTACTTC
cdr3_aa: CASSPGQEKNIQYF

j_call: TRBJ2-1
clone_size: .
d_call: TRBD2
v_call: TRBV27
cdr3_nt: TGTGCCAGCAGTTTGGGGGCGGGGGGCCCCTCGGGGGAGCAGTTCTTC
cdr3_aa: CASSLGAGGPSGEQFF

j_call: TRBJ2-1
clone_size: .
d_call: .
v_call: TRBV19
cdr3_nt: TGTGCCAGTAGTATGGTCAGCGGACCCGCTGAGCAGTTCTTC
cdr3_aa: CASSMVSGPAEQFF

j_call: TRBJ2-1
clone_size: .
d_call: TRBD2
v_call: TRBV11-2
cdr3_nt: TGTGCCAGCAGGCAGTGGGGTAGCGGGGGCAATGAGCAGTTCTTC
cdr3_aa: CASRQWGSGGNEQFF

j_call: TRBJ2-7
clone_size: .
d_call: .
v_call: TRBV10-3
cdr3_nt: TGTGCCAGCGCAGTCCTAGACTACGAGCAGTACTTC
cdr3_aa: CASAVLDYEQYF

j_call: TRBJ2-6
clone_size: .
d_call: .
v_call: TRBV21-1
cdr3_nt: TGTGCCAGCACCTCCCCGGGGGGGCATGGGGCCAACGTCCTGACTTTC
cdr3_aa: CASTSPGGHGANVLTF

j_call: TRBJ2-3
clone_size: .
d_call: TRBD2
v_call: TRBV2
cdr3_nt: TGTGCCAGCACCGCGGGTCGGGAGGTAGATACGCAGTATTTT
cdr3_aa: CASTAGREVDTQYF

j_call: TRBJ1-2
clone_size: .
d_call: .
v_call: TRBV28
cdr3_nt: TGTGCCAGCAGTTTTTCCGGACAGCCTAATGGCTACACCTTC
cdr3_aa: CASSFSGQPNGYTF

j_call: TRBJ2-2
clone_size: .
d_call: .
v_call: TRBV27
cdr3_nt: TGTGCCAGTGGAGACAGGAACACCGGGGAGCTGTTTTTT
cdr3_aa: CASGDRNTGELFF

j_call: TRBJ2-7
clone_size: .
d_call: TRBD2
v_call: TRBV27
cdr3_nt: TGTGAGGAGGGCGGGGGGGGTTCCTACGAGCAGTACTTC
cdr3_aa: CEEGGGGSYEQYF

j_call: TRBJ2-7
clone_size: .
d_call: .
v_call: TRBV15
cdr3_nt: TGTGCCACCAGCAGGGACCGGGCCCTTGGCTACGAGCAGTACTTC
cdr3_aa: CATSRDRALGYEQYF

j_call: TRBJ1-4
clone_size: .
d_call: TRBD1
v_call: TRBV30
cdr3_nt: TGTGCCTGGAGCGGGGGACAGGGGGATGAAAAACTGTTTTTT
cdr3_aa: CAWSGGQGDEKLFF

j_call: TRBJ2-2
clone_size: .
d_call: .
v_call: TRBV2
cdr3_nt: TGTGCCAGCAGTGAAAGCGGCCCCCACACCGGGGAGCTGTTTTTT
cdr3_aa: CASSESGPHTGELFF

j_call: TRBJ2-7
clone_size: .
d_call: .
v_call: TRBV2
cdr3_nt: TGTGCCAGCGAACAAGGGCAGTACGAGCAGTACTTC
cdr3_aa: CASEQGQYEQYF

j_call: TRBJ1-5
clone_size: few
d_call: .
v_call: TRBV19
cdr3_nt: TGTGCCAGTAGGACGACAGTTATAAGCAATCAGCCCCAGCATTTT
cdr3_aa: CASRTTVISNQPQHF

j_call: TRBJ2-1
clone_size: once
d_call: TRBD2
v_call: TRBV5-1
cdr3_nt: TGCGCCAGCAGCTTGGACTCTCCGGGACTAGCAGATGAGCAGTTCTTC
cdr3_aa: CASSLDSPGLADEQFF

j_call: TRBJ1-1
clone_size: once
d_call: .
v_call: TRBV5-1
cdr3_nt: TGCGCCAGCAGCTGGAGCCAGCCCAGGGGGAACACTGAAGCTTTCTTT
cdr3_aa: CASSWSQPRGNTEAFF

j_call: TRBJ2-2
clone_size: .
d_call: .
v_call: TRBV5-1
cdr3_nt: TGCGCCAGCAGCTTGCAGGGGCGGTCTATCGGGGAGCTGTTTTTT
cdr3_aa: CASSLQGRSIGELFF

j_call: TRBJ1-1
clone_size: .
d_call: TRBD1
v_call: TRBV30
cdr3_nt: TGTGCCTGGGCTTCGAGGGACAGGGGGCTCGGAGCTTTCTTT
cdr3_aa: CAWASRDRGLGAFF

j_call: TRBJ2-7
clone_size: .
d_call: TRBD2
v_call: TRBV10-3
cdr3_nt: TGTGCCATCAGCCCGACTAGCGATGGGGGCGAGCAGTACTTC
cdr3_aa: CAISPTSDGGEQYF

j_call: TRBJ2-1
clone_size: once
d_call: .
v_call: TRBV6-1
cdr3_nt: TGTGCCAGCAGTGAACAGGGACAAGGGCATGAGCAGTTCTTC
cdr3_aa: CASSEQGQGHEQFF

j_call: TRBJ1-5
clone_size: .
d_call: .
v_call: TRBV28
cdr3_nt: TGTGCCAGCAGTTACCTCCGGACGGTGAGCAATCAGCCCCAGCATTTT
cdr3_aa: CASSYLRTVSNQPQHF

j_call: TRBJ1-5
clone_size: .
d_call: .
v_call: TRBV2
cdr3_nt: TGTGCCAGCAGCGACGGGAATCAGCCCCAGCATTTT
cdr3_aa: CASSDGNQPQHF

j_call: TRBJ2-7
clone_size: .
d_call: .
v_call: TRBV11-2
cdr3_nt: TGTGCCAGCAGCTTAGTCAGGGATATCAACTACGAGCAGTACTTC
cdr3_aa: CASSLVRDINYEQYF

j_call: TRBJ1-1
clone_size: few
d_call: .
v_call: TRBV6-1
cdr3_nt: TGTGCCAGCAGGGCGGATACAAACACTGAAGCTTTCTTT
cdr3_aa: CASRADTNTEAFF

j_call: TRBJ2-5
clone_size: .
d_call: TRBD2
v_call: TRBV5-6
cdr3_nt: TGTGCCAGCAGCCCCGGGACTAGCGCGGAGACCCAGTACTTC
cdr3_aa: CASSPGTSAETQYF

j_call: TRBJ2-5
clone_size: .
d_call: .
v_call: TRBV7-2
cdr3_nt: TGTGCCAGCAGCGCCGACGGACAGTCCCAAGAGACCCAGTACTTC
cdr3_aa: CASSADGQSQETQYF

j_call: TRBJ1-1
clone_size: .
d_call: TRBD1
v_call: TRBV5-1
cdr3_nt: TGCGCCAGCAGCATGCGGACAGGGGCCACTGAAGCTTTCTTT
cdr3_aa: CASSMRTGATEAFF

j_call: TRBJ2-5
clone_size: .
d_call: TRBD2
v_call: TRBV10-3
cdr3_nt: TGTGCCATCAGTGGCGGGGGACCGTCAGTGACCCAGTACTTC
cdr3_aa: CAISGGGPSVTQYF

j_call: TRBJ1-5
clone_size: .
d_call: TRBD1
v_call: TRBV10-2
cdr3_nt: TGCGCCAGCAGTGGGGCAGGGGGGGTATCCCAGCATTTT
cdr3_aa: CASSGAGGVSQHF

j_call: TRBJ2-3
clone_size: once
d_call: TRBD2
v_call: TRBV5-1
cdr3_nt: TGCGCCAGCAGCTTGGGTCCTAGCGGTGGGGATACGCAGTATTTT
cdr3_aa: CASSLGPSGGDTQYF

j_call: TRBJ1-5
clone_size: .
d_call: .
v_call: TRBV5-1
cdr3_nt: TGCGCCAGCAGCCCGGGTCACGCTGGCAATCAGCCCCAGCATTTT
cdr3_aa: CASSPGHAGNQPQHF

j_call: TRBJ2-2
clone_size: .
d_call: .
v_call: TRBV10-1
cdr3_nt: TGCGCCAGCCTAAAGACAGGGAACACCGGGGAGCTGTTTTTT
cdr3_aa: CASLKTGNTGELFF

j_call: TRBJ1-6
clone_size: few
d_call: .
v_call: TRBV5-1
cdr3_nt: TGCGCCAGCAGCTTGGAGGGGCCCCATTCACCCCTCCACTTT
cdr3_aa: CASSLEGPHSPLHF

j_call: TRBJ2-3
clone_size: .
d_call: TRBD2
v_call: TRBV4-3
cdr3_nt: TGCGCCAGCAGCCAGGAACTAGCGGATACGCAGTATTTT
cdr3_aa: CASSQELADTQYF

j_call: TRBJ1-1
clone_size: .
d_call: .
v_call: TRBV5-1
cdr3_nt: TGCGCCAGCAGCTTGCGACCGACGGGTGAAGCTTTCTTT
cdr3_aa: CASSLRPTGEAFF

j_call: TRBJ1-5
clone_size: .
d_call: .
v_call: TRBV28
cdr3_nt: TGTGCCAGCAGTTTGTGGTCGGGGGGCCGCAATCAGCCCCAGCATTTT
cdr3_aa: CASSLWSGGRNQPQHF

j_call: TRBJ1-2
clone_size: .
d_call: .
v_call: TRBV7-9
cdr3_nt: TGTGCCAGCAGCCTGGACAGTTATGGCTACACCTTC
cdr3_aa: CASSLDSYGYTF

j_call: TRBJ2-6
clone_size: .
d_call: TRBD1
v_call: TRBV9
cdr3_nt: TGTGCCAGCAGCAAGGGGGACAGCCTACTCTCTGGGGCCAACGTCCTGACTTTC
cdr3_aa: CASSKGDSLLSGANVLTF

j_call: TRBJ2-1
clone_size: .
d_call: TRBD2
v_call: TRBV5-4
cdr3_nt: TGTGCCAGCAGCTGGGGGCTAGCGGGAGGTAAGAATGAGCAGTTCTTC
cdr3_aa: CASSWGLAGGKNEQFF

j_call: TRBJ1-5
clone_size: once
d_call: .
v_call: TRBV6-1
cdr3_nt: TGTGCCAGCAGTGAAGCGGCGATTAATCAGCCCCAGCATTTT
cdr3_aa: CASSEAAINQPQHF

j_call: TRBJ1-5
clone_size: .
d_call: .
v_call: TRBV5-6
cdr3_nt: TGTGCCAGCAGCTTGGCGGGGAGTACGAGCAATCAGCCCCAGCATTTT
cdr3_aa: CASSLAGSTSNQPQHF

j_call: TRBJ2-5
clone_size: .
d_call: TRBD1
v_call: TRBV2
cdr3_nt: TGTGCCAGCCGGGACAGGATTCAAGAGACCCAGTACTTC
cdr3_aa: CASRDRIQETQYF

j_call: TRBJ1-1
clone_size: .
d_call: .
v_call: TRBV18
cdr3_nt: TGTGCCAGCCTAACGGACAGGAACACTGAAGCTTTCTTT
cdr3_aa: CASLTDRNTEAFF

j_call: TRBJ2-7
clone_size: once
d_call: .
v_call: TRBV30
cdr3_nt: TGTGCCTGGAGTTTAGACAAGGCCCACGAGCAGTACTTC
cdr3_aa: CAWSLDKAHEQYF

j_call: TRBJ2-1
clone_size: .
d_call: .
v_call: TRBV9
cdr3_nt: TGTGCCAGCAGCATGCACTACAATGAGCAGTTCTTC
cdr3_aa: CASSMHYNEQFF

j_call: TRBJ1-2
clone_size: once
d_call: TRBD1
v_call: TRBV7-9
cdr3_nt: TGTGCCAGCAGCTCCTTACAGGGGGCGATGGATGGCTACACCTTC
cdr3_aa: CASSSLQGAMDGYTF

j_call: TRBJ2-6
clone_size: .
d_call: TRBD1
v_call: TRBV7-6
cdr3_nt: TGTGCCAGCAGCTTAGGGGACAGGGCTCGGCCTGGGGCCAACGTCCTGACTTTC
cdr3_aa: CASSLGDRARPGANVLTF

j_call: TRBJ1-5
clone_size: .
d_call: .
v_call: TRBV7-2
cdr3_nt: TGTGCCAGCAGCCGCGGGGGAGGGATCGGCAATCAGCCCCAGCATTTT
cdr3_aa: CASSRGGGIGNQPQHF

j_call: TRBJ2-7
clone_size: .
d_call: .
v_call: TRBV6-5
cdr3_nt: TGTGCCAGCAGTTACGAGGCAGGTTCCTACGAGCAGTACTTC
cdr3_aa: CASSYEAGSYEQYF

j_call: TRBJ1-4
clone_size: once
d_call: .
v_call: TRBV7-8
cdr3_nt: TGTGCCAGCAGGAAGACAACTAATGAAAAACTGTTTTTT
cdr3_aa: CASRKTTNEKLFF